Each of the 9 T cell receptor beta chains below was sequenced from the same sample in a study of Tregs in tolerant kidney transplant recipients (dated by TCRdb to the late 2010s). Read against the paper, the sample's time point label means: blood sample drawn before combined kidney and bone marrow transplant. To prepare the library, the immunoSEQ multiplex PCR assay was applied. Not all clones reach the TCRdb copy of this immuneACCESS table, which keeps in-frame sequences only. Checked studies attribute under half of the gap to unresolved V genes and leave the rest unexplained. Across this sample there are some 62,000 clones, with less than 98% seen only once. Around 0.3% of the sample rests with the top ten. Sequencing was performed on Tregs from blood, taken before the transplant. The receptor set was obtained from a human donor who received a combined kidney and bone marrow transplant.

The chain recombines TRBV30 with TRBJ2-7, with D possibly matching TRBD2 (5 bases). Germline loops: CDR1 GTSNPN, CDR2 SVGIG (reference sequence). The ends were cut back, 3 bases at V and 2 bases at J, with 17 bases in the middle. CDR3 size: 15 residues. The DNA for the CDR3 is TGTGCCTGGAGCCCTCGGACTCCGTTTACCTACGAGCAGTACTTC. Its protein product is CAWSPRTPFTYEQYF.

The chain couples TRBV5-1 to TRBJ2-1; the match to TRBD2 covers 12 bases. The CDR3 spans 16 residues. Germline-derived CDR1 and CDR2 are SGHRS and YFSETQ. Trimming took 4 bases from V and 7 from J; bases not matched to a gene: 9. CDR3 region: CASSAILAGGRNEQFF. CDR3 DNA: TGCGCCAGCAGCGCGATACTAGCGGGAGGAAGGAATGAGCAGTTCTTC.

The rearrangement uses TRBV5-6 and TRBJ1-4; 7 nucleotides agree with TRBD1. CDR3 length equals 13 residues. CDR1 and CDR2 (germline): SGHDT, YYEEEE. J lost 8 bases, V lost 4 bases, and 5 bases had no gene match. The CDR3 bases are TGTGCCAGCAGCCTGACAGGGTCGGAAAAACTGTTTTTT. It translates to CASSLTGSEKLFF.

The chain uses TRBV27 and TRBJ2-3; D may be TRBD2 (5 bases). CDR3 length: 14 amino acids. The germline V and J ends were trimmed by 3 bases and 1 base, with 8 bases remaining between them. CDR1 MNHEY and CDR2 SMNVEV come from the germline V gene (reference sequence). CDR3 residues: CASSFRLRTDTQYF. DNA for the CDR3: TGTGCCAGCAGTTTTCGACTACGCACAGATACGCAGTATTTT.

The gene calls are TRBV9 and TRBJ1-5, with TRBD1 matching 7 bases. CDR3 size: 18 residues. Trimming cost V 3 bases and J 1 base; bases outside gene matches: 13. Germline CDR1 reads SGDLS; CDR2 reads YYNGEE. The CDR3 region has the DNA TGTGCCAGCAGCGCAGGACCTCCACAGGGGTTAAGCAATCAGCCCCAGCATTTT. Translation: CASSAGPPQGLSNQPQHF.

J is TRBJ1-3 and V is TRBV10-3; D uncertain. Between the trimmed V and J ends, which lost 0 bases and 3 bases, there was a span of 9 bases. This CDR3 contains 15 residues. Germline V gives CDR1 ENHRY, CDR2 SYGVKD. CDR3 bases: TGTGCCATCAGTGAGTCCCCGTCTATTGGAAACACCATATATTTT. It codes for CAISESPSIGNTIYF.

This chain connects TRBV18 to TRBJ2-5, with D possibly matching TRBD1 (6 bases). Germline values: CDR1 KGHSH, CDR2 LQKENI. Trimming left V 5 bases short and J 5 bases short, with 21 bases between. CDR3 length equals 16 residues. The CDR3 reads CASSAFWTAGRETQYF. DNA for the CDR3: TGTGCCAGCTCAGCCTTCTGGACAGCCGGGCGCGAGACCCAGTACTTC.

The genes are TRBV11-1 and TRBJ1-1, with D possibly TRBD1 on 6 matching bases. The V and J ends lost 4 bases and 3 bases respectively, with 9 bases between them. The CDR3 spans 13 residues. CDR1 SGHAT and CDR2 FQDESV come from the germline V gene (reference sequence). The CDR3 sequence: CASSSDRYTEAFF. CDR3 DNA: TGTGCCAGCAGCTCGGACAGATACACTGAAGCTTTCTTT.

The chain links TRBV9 to TRBJ2-5, with D unclear. The V end lost 4 bases, the J end lost 5 bases, and 12 bases lay between the germline ends. The CDR3 sequence is 13 residues long. The V gene's germline CDR1 is SGDLS and CDR2 YYNGEE. The CDR3 loop is CASSIRSGETQYF. CDR3 DNA: TGTGCCAGCAGCATACGATCTGGCGAGACCCAGTACTTC.